The 21 T cell receptor beta chains below come from one sample, sequenced in a study of blood T cells in healthy people across ages. Through a sample-barcoded 5' primer and a J-beta primer mix, a second PCR was run for roughly 6 to 11 cycles. Each CDR3 protein is one row after TCRdb ran MiXCR on the 5' RACE reads. The sample includes roughly 1,700,000 distinct CDR3 sequences, approximately 28% seen only once; the top ten take roughly 8%. The specimen sequenced was blood. These TCRs come from a woman younger than 45 in good health.

This chain connects TRBV11-2 to TRBJ2-6, with D perhaps TRBD1 or TRBD2 (5 bases each). Per the germline V gene, CDR1 is SGHAT and CDR2 is FQNNGV. The CDR3 has 19 amino acids. V shed 1 base and J shed 2 bases, with 18 bases lying between them. CDR3 coding DNA: TGTGCCAGCAGCTTAGGGGTATGGGGGTTGAATGCTGGGGCCAACGTCCTGACTTTC. This codes for CASSLGVWGLNAGANVLTF.

A word on this clonotype: The junction and the germline gene differ at one end; a read error may be behind it. The CDR3 is CASSSLDAIYAQYF. In nucleotides, the CDR3 is TGTGCCAGTAGTTCCTTGGACGCTATCTACGCGCAGTACTTC. The chain combines TRBV19 with TRBJ2-7; D not resolved. Looked up from germline, CDR1 is LNHDA and CDR2 is SQIVND (reference sequence). CDR3 length equals 14 residues.

V and J are TRBV7-2 and TRBJ1-2; TRBD1 matches at 10 bases. CDR1 SGHTA and CDR2 FQGNSA come from the germline V gene. This CDR3 has 15 amino acids. Losses at the gene ends were 7 bases for V and 6 bases for J; bases not matched to a gene: 11. Written as DNA, the CDR3 is TGTGCCAGCACGCCCGGGACAGGGGATCTTCATGGCTACACCTTC. Translation gives CASTPGTGDLHGYTF.

This clonotype was counted only a few times. CDR3 residues: CASNEHGSSGTEAFF. The CDR3 region has the DNA TGTGCCAGCAACGAACACGGATCATCGGGCACTGAAGCTTTCTTT. This chain connects TRBV6-2 or TRBV6-3 to TRBJ1-1; no definite D call. Trimming removed 7 bases from V and 4 bases from J, with 19 bases in between. Germline assignment: CDR1 MNHEY and CDR2 SVGEGT. The CDR3 contains 15 residues.

This clonotype was detected ten times or more. The chain couples TRBV5-1 to TRBJ2-5; 7 nucleotides line up with TRBD1. J gave up 1 base and V 4 bases, and 7 bases lay outside the gene matches. The CDR3 contains 15 residues. Germline V lookup: CDR1 SGHRS, CDR2 YFSETQ. This CDR3 is CASSRTGQAQETQYF. The CDR3 DNA sequence: TGCGCCAGCAGCCGGACCGGACAGGCCCAAGAGACCCAGTACTTC.

The chain employs TRBV29-1 and TRBJ1-4; D is ambiguous. The CDR3 spans 12 residues. Germline V gene lookup returns CDR1 SQVTM and CDR2 ANQGSEA. V was clipped by 0 bases and J by 8 bases, with 7 bases between them. The CDR3 coding sequence is TGCAGCGTTGAAGAAAGCGCAGAAAAACTGTTTTTT. Its translation: CSVEESAEKLFF.

The chain carries TRBV20-1 and TRBJ1-2; D is unclear. V dropped 0 bases and J dropped 4 bases, with 12 bases sitting between them. Germline assignment: CDR1 DFQATT and CDR2 SNEGSKA (reference sequence). The CDR3 spans 14 residues. The CDR3 bases are TGCAGTGCTAGAGATATAGGAAGCATCTATGGCTACACCTTC. Its protein product is CSARDIGSIYGYTF.

This clonotype was picked up a small number of times. This chain uses TRBV24-1 with TRBJ2-3; TRBD2 matches 9 bases. V was pared by 4 bases and J by 9 bases, with 13 bases of the junction left unmatched. CDR1 is KGHDR and CDR2 is SFDVKD in the germline V gene. The CDR3 runs to 16 residues. This chain's CDR3 is CATSDLGLALGGTQYF. For the CDR3, the DNA is TGTGCCACCAGTGACCTGGGACTAGCCCTAGGGGGCACGCAGTATTTT.

The V call is TRBV27, the J call TRBJ2-4, with 8 bases identical to TRBD2. The end of the DNA fits TRBJ2-7 better, so the J call may be wrong. The CDR3 sequence is 14 residues long. Germline V CDR1 and CDR2: MNHEY, SMNVEV (reference sequence). CDR3: CASSFFSGGDEQYF. In DNA form, the CDR3 reads TGTGCCAGCAGTTTTTTCAGCGGGGGAGACGAGCAGTACTTC.

This chain links TRBV7-2 with TRBJ2-1, with D perhaps matching TRBD2 (6 bases). V was cut by 3 bases and J by 10 bases, with 13 bases left in between. CDR3 length: 13 amino acids. Per germline, CDR1 SGHTA and CDR2 FQGNSA. CDR3 DNA sequence: TGTGCCAGCAGCTTTGGGCGCGGGATCGAGCAGTTCTTC. The encoded protein is CASSFGRGIEQFF.

The chain is built from TRBV5-6 and TRBJ1-2, with no clear D. Trimming cost V 1 base and J 2 bases, with 12 bases left between them. The CDR3 runs 15 residues. The germline CDR1 and CDR2 sequences are SGHDT and YYEEEE. CDR3 loop: CASSLRRRFNYGYTF. CDR3 in DNA: TGTGCCAGCAGCTTGAGGCGGCGGTTCAACTATGGCTACACCTTC.

This clonotype came up a few times. The chain is built from TRBV2 and TRBJ2-5; 7 bases line up with TRBD2. V was clipped by 7 bases and J by 11 bases; unmatched bases: 16. The germline gives CDR1 SNHLY, CDR2 FYNNEI. The CDR3 is made up of 14 amino acids. The DNA for the CDR3 is TGTGCCAGCAACCGTCCGGGCGGGGGAGGTGAGCAGTACTTC. Protein product: CASNRPGGGGEQYF.

In this sample, this clonotype turned up many times. Germline and junction disagree at one end, which may indicate a read error. The chain links TRBV27 to TRBJ2-3, with TRBD2 matching over 9 bases. The germline gives CDR1 MNHEY, CDR2 SMNVEV (reference sequence). The CDR3 loop spans 14 amino acids. CDR3 amino acids: CASSLAGMTDTQYF. DNA for the CDR3: TGTGCCAGCAGTCTAGCGGGAATGACAGATACACAGTATTTT.

The chain recombines TRBV18 with TRBJ2-5, with 11 positions matching TRBD1. The end of the DNA aligns better with TRBJ2-7, so the J call may be wrong. Germline V CDR1 and CDR2: KGHSH, LQKENI. The CDR3 loop spans 15 amino acids. In DNA, the CDR3 is TGTGCCAGCTCACCAATGGGACAGGGGGGTGGCGAGCAGTACTTC. Translation: CASSPMGQGGGEQYF.

This clonotype was picked up a small number of times. The genes are TRBV20-1 and TRBJ2-1; possible D gene TRBD2, 5 bases. The V gene's germline CDR1 is DFQATT and CDR2 SNEGSKA (reference sequence). The germline V and J ends were trimmed by 3 bases and 8 bases, with 11 bases remaining between them. The CDR3 totals 12 residues. CDR3 nucleotide sequence: TGCAGTGCTAGTAGGCTGAGGGATGAGCAGTTCTTC. This codes for CSASRLRDEQFF.

The chain is built from TRBV20-1 and TRBJ1-5; D remains unclear. V was shortened by 6 bases and J by 3 bases, with 15 bases between the two germline ends. This CDR3 contains 14 residues. Germline CDR1 and CDR2: DFQATT and SNEGSKA (reference sequence). CDR3 loop: CSAREGPPNQPQHF. The CDR3 DNA is TGCAGTGCAAGGGAGGGTCCCCCCAATCAGCCCCAGCATTTT.

This clonotype was observed a few times. One junction end does not reproduce the germline sequence, and a read error may be involved. V is TRBV4-1 and J is TRBJ2-1, with TRBD2 matching over 11 bases. CDR3 length: 14 residues. Germline loops: CDR1 MGHRA, CDR2 YSYEKL. The CDR3 is CAGSLSGRDNEQFF. CDR3 DNA: TGCGCCGGCAGCCTTAGCGGGAGGGACAATGAGCAGTTCTTC.

This clonotype was observed a handful of times. V is TRBV6-5 and J is TRBJ2-5, with D unresolved. The length of the CDR3 is 13 residues. V was trimmed by 2 bases and J by 11 bases, leaving 15 bases between them. Germline lookup yields CDR1 MNHEY and CDR2 SVGAGI. CDR3 amino acids: CASSYATGDGQYF. The CDR3 nucleotides are TGTGCCAGCAGTTACGCGACGGGCGACGGGCAGTACTTC.

This clonotype occurred many times. V gene TRBV12-3 or TRBV12-4 combines with J gene TRBJ2-1; weak D call: TRBD2 (5 bases). There are 13 residues in the CDR3. V was pared by 1 base and J by 6 bases, with 7 bases between. CDR3 sequence: CASSLDGGNEQFF. The CDR3 DNA sequence: TGTGCCAGCAGTTTAGACGGAGGCAATGAGCAGTTCTTC.

This chain uses TRBV6-1 with TRBJ1-6, with a weak D call TRBD1 (6 bases). The germline gives CDR1 MNHNS, CDR2 SASEGT. There are 16 residues in the CDR3. Trimming cost V 7 bases and J 5 bases, with 18 bases left between them. CDR3 DNA sequence: TGTGCCAGCAAGGGGAGGGGGGGCTTTAATAATTCACCCCTCCACTTT. Amino acid sequence: CASKGRGGFNNSPLHF.

V is TRBV29-1 and J is TRBJ1-3; no clear D gene. The germline gives CDR1 SQVTM, CDR2 ANQGSEA. The CDR3 runs to 14 residues. V lost 7 bases and J lost 0, with 13 bases in between. CDR3 sequence (DNA): TGCAGCGCCCTGAAAGGAAGCTCTGGAAACACCATATATTTT. As protein: CSALKGSSGNTIYF.